The following is a T cell receptor (beta chain) sequence with its context. Germline loops: CDR1 MDHEN, CDR2 SYDVKM. J lost 8 bases, V lost 6 bases, and 9 bases had no gene match. This CDR3 has 13 amino acids. The protocol was immunoSEQ multiplex PCR, while the TCRdb copy is restricted to in-frame clones and leaves out a portion. The repertoire holds about 62,000 clones, with 80% to 90% as singletons. The data are from a study of blood T cell repertoires in COVID-19. Study at large: The cDNA or gDNA used as material had been derived from T cells, B-cell-depleted T cells, or PBMCs.

It was during active infection that Seattle patients were enrolled and then longitudinally followed. This sequence was found in a woman aged 60-70 years with COVID-19, enrolled during active disease. The material sequenced was peripheral blood. The V and J genes are TRBV28 and TRBJ1-2; 7 positions match TRBD1. CDR3 region: CASRETGLGGYTF. The CDR3 DNA reads as TGTGCCAGCAGAGAGACAGGGTTGGGCGGCTACACCTTC.